The TCR beta chain described here comes from a study of T cell repertoires in breast cancer (TCRdb year 2016). At the level of the whole study: Samples profiled in the study came from tumors, lymph nodes and peripheral blood lymphocytes of breast cancer patients, along with peripheral blood from healthy control donors. After being minced and digested with Liberase and DNase, tumors and tumor-involved lymph nodes were passed through 70-um and 40-um filters. Nine healthy donors, of an age range similar to that of the patients, were included as controls. On average, around 500,000 sequences per sample and 7.5 to 10 reads per input cell were obtained by sequencing. Most of the roughly 22 patient tumors analyzed for shared TCRs were ER+/PR+. Blood samples were separated by Ficoll, whereas tumor-free lymph nodes were processed without any enzymatic digestion. The study reasoned that TCRs shared between breast cancer patients would target shared antigens, given breast cancer's low mutational burden and rare common mutations.

Remarks on this clonotype: No antigen is known for it. No much larger clonotype is one base removed from it; base qualities were not supplied.

Study-wide conclusions, independent of this receptor: Sentinel lymph nodes involved by tumor shared about fourfold more TCRs with matched tumor repertoires than tumor-free nodes did (approximately 8% versus 2%). TRBV7 predominated among shared TCRs, which may reflect tumor recognition or a mispriming bias from eight TRBV7 primers. Genuine antitumor clones may have been missed because singleton TCRs were discarded and only part of each tumor was sampled. Because transcript abundance and primer differences skewed clone recovery, emulsion RT-PCR was regarded as qualitative rather than quantitative. Shared TCRs were encoded by various nucleotide sequences, which suggests selection and expansion based on antigen. Eighteen TCR pairs were shared across seven or more patient tumors and were rarely found in control blood, which suggested possible tumor specificity.

V lost 4 bases and J lost 3 bases, and the count of bases not matched to a germline gene is 4. The germline V gene gives CDR1 as SGHDT and CDR2 as YYEEEE. The CDR3 holds 13 amino acids from the cysteine to the phenylalanine. Only CDR3 DNA is held: 39 bases, read in frame from base 1. To analyze paired alpha-beta TCRs of CD8+ T cells, the study used an expanded emulsion RT-PCR method with primers covering all TCR V genes. Before emulsion RT-PCR, CD8+ T cells were isolated with a CD8 positive selection kit and incubated overnight in about 11 IU/mL IL-2. Library preparation was by emulsion pairing. Unpaired genes were suppressed by a second nested PCR containing blocking oligos, after which a third nested PCR added Illumina adaptors and barcodes. Each master mix for emulsion RT-PCR held about 5,000-250,000 T cells along with C-region, Stepout and V-region primers. Emulsions were generated with the Micellula Emulsion and Purification Kit, and RT-PCR used Qiagen OneStep RT-PCR reagents. Pooled libraries were sequenced with paired-end 2 x 250 reads on an Illumina MiSeq. The study's processing was this. In Galaxy, read pairs were joined and then clipped at the engineered overlap into separate alpha and beta files, and any unclipped reads were discarded. To assign alpha-beta pairs, the researchers used CompleteTCR, a MiTCR-based pipeline that relies on an R script to link chains sharing read cluster identifiers. TCR sequences that were observed only once, representing about 1-3.4%, were removed as potential sequencing errors. The public reads were reanalyzed by TCRdb: fastp trimming at Q25, MiXCR alignment, in-frame beta chains only. A single entry per CDR3 protein holds the most common genes and DNA from its merged rows. The V and J calls come from TCRdb's annotation, not from the publication. The sample table lists roughly 39,000 distinct CDR3 sequences, 45% of them with a count of one. Around three fifths of the sample is held by the ten biggest clonotypes.

Sequencing input: CD8+ T cells. The receptor comes from a pool of human donors with breast cancer or a healthy control (not recorded which). The V gene is TRBV5-6 and the J gene is TRBJ2-7; TRBD1 fits 7 bases in the junction. The DNA is as follows: TGTGCCAGCAGCATGGGACAGAACTACGAGCAGTACTTC. Its protein is CASSMGQNYEQYF. Extended through the reference TRBV5-6 and TRBJ2-7 proteins, this CDR3 yields the full variable domain: DAGVTQSPTHLIKTRGQQVTLRCSPKSGHDTVSWYQQALGQGPQFIFQYYEEEERQRGNFPDRFSGHQFPNYSSELNVNALLLGDSALYLCASSMGQNYEQYFGPGTRLTVT.